This T cell receptor (beta chain) was captured in a study of OX40 agonist ivuxolimab in advanced cancers. Study-level background: Ivuxolimab was an agonistic, fully human IgG2 monoclonal antibody directed against OX40 (CD134), a costimulatory receptor. Of the 50 to 55 patients in dose escalation, 19 had hepatocellular carcinoma, roughly 15 had melanoma, 9 had renal cell carcinoma and 9 had head and neck cancer. Intravenous ivuxolimab was administered to patients every 2 weeks at six dose levels: 0.01, 0.1, 0.3, 1.5, 3 and 10 mg/kg. The monotherapy dose-escalation portion (N of about 57 patients) of the phase I ivuxolimab trial is reported in the paper. Peripheral TCRbeta sequencing aimed to test whether ivuxolimab altered TCR sequence diversity and caused clonal T-cell expansion. Prior anti-PD-1, anti-PD-L1 or anti-CTLA-4 therapy was permitted, and checkpoint inhibitors had been received by about 37% of dose-escalation patients. In the dose-escalation cohort, approximately 82% of patients were male, and the mean age was approximately 60 years with a range of roughly 20 to 85. Partial responses occurred in three dose-escalation patients, of whom one had hepatocellular carcinoma and two had cutaneous melanoma. General conclusions and limits of the study: Low levels of normalized T-cell clonal expansion were also shown by some nonresponding patients. On average, CD8+ T cells showed more expanded clones than CD4+ T cells after ivuxolimab. The antigen specificity of the peripheral T cells that underwent clonal expansion was not determined. In the 0.1-3.0 mg/kg groups, partial responders had among the lowest normalized peripheral clonal expansion, particularly in CD8+ T cells. At doses of 0.1 to 3.0 mg/kg, clonal expansion of both CD4+ and CD8+ blood T cells was observed from baseline to week 6.

Notes on this clone: No cognate antigen has been identified for it. Base qualities are not at hand, and no much larger clone is one base apart.

Genomic DNA was isolated from the sorted cells so that the TCRbeta CDR3 region could be sequenced. The immunoSEQ Assay was used to sequence the TCRbeta CDR3 regions. The immuneACCESS repertoire file appears here via TCRdb, limited to in-frame rearrangements. These files lack a portion of the clones; in checked studies, under half of the deficit traces to unresolved V genes, and the cause of the others is not known. The sample includes some 41,000 clones, with more than 80% observed a single time. About 0.6% of the sample rests with the top ten. The trial excluded patients who had a history of autoimmune disease or who were on systemic immunosuppression. Peripheral blood for TCR sequencing was collected from all dose cohorts at baseline, on cycle 4 day 1, and on cycle 7 day 1. The samples were taken from a phase I, first-in-human, multicenter, open-label dose-escalation trial of ivuxolimab. The trial enrolled adults with locally advanced or metastatic head and neck squamous cell, hepatocellular, melanoma or renal cell carcinoma. Before TCR sequencing, CD4+ and CD8+ T cells were separately sorted from peripheral blood.

The germline ends are 17 bases apart after V is trimmed by 7 bases and J by 7 bases. The germline V gene (reference sequence) sets CDR1 to LNHDA and CDR2 to SQIVND. The CDR3, from cysteine to phenylalanine, totals 14 residues. Only the CDR3 DNA is retained, 42 bases long and in frame from the first base. The specimen was CD4+ or CD8+ T cells sorted from blood, collected in a trial of the OX40 agonist ivuxolimab. This clonotype was sampled from an adult with an advanced solid tumor such as melanoma, head and neck, liver or kidney cancer. The chain is assembled from TRBV19 and TRBJ1-5, with a tentative D gene TRBD1 over 6 matching bases. For the CDR3, the sequence is CASKTRGVGQPQHF. The DNA sequence reads TGTGCCAGTAAAACCAGGGGAGTAGGCCAGCCCCAGCATTTT.